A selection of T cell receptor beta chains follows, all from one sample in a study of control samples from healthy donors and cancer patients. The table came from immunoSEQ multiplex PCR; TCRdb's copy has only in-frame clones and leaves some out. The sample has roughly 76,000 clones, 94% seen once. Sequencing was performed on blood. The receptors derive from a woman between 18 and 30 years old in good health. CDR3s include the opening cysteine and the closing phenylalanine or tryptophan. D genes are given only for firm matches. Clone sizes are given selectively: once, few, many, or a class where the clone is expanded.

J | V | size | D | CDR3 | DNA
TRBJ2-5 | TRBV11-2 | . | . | CASSPGSEETQYF | TGTGCCAGCAGCCCAGGTTCGGAGGAGACCCAGTACTTC
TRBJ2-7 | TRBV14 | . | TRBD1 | CASSPRDRYYEQYF | TGTGCCAGCAGCCCCCGGGACAGGTACTACGAGCAGTACTTC
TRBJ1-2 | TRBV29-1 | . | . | CSVEDPYQFGGGYTF | TGCAGCGTTGAAGATCCCTATCAGTTTGGCGGCGGCTACACCTTC
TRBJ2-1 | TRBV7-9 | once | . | CASSLPLRMDEQFF | TGTGCCAGCAGCTTACCTCTCCGGATGGATGAGCAGTTCTTC
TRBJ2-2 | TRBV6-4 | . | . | CASSDSNGEAGELFF | TGTGCCAGCAGTGACTCTAACGGGGAAGCCGGGGAGCTGTTTTTT
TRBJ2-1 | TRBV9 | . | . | CASSVALALLNEQFF | TGTGCCAGCAGCGTAGCTTTAGCCCTGCTCAATGAGCAGTTCTTC
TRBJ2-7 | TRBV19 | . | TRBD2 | CASSIGFGGGYEQYF | TGTGCCAGTAGTATCGGGTTCGGGGGGGGATACGAGCAGTACTTC
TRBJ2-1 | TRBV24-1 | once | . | CATSDFTGAPYNEQFF | TGTGCCACCAGTGATTTTACGGGGGCACCGTACAATGAGCAGTTCTTC
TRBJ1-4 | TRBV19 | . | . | CAARSGGGYEKLFF | TGTGCCGCACGCTCGGGAGGAGGATATGAAAAACTGTTTTTT
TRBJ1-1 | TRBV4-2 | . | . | CASSRRQGLNTEAFF | TGTGCCAGCAGCCGGAGGCAGGGGCTGAACACTGAAGCTTTCTTT
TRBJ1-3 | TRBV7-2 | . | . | CASSLAGANTIYF | TGTGCCAGCAGCTTAGCGGGAGCAAACACCATATATTTT
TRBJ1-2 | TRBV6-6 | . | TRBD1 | CASSSTGGDGYTF | TGTGCCAGCAGTTCCACAGGGGGCGACGGCTACACCTTC
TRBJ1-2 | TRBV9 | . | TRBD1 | CASSDRDRARGYTF | TGTGCCAGCAGCGACCGGGACAGGGCGCGGGGCTACACCTTC
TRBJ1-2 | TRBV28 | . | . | CASRGGASGYTF | TGTGCCAGCAGGGGCGGGGCCAGTGGCTACACCTTC
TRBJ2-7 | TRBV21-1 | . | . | CASSPPPSSYYRDEQYF | TGTGCCAGCAGCCCGCCTCCGTCCTCTTACTACAGGGACGAGCAGTACTTC
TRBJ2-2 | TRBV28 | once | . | CASSFQNSPTGELFF | TGTGCCAGCAGTTTTCAAAATTCCCCCACCGGGGAGCTGTTTTTT
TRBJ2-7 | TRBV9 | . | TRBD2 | CASSASGQPYEQYF | TGTGCCAGCAGCGCTAGCGGGCAACCTTACGAGCAGTACTTC
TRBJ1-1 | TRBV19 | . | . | CASSYPEGGTEAFF | TGTGCCAGTAGTTATCCGGAGGGGGGGACTGAAGCTTTCTTT
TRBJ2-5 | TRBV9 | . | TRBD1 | CASSVGQGRLETQYF | TGTGCCAGCAGCGTCGGACAGGGGAGGCTGGAGACCCAGTACTTC
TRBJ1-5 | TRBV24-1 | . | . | CATGYAGNQPQHF | TGTGCCACCGGTTATGCGGGCAATCAGCCCCAGCATTTT
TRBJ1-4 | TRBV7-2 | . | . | CASSLEWGWGEKLFF | TGTGCCAGCAGCTTAGAGTGGGGTTGGGGTGAAAAACTGTTTTTT
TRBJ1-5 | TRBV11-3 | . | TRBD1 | CASKMDRVGIVCQPQHF | TGTGCCAGCAAGATGGACAGGGTGGGTATAGTCTGTCAGCCCCAGCATTTT
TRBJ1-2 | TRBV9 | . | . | CASSQAQGDGYTF | TGTGCCAGCAGCCAAGCACAGGGTGATGGCTACACCTTC
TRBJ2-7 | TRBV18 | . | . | CASSPGGPYEQYF | TGTGCCAGCTCCCCCGGGGGTCCCTACGAGCAGTACTTC